This TCR beta chain comes out of a study of CD8+CD57+ T cells in acquired aplastic anemia. Study context: Each DNA sample taken from sorted CD4+ and CD8+ cells came to around 2.9 ug on average.

According to the study, genomic DNA was the template for TCR beta VDJ and CDR3 profiling. MiXCR, run by TCRdb on the reads, gives a single entry per CDR3 protein. Of about 160,000 distinct CDR3 sequences listed, 65% to 75% are singletons. CDR3 length: 14 amino acids. The trim removed 2 bases at V and 7 bases at J, leaving 2 bases unmatched. Germline V lookup: CDR1 KGHDR, CDR2 SFDVKD. Patients picked for sequencing had shown CD8+CD57+ cell expansion detected by flow cytometry. The rearrangement uses TRBV24-1 and TRBJ1-5; TRBD1 aligns across 9 bases. Sequencing was carried out using sorted CD4+, CD8+, or CD8+CD57+ T cells (not recorded which) from PBMCs. This receptor was obtained from a human donor with aplastic anemia. CDR3 sequence: CATSDWGQGQPQHF. The CDR3 DNA reads as TGTGCCACCAGTGATTGGGGACAGGGACAGCCCCAGCATTTT.